The rows below give T cell receptor beta chains drawn from one sample of a study of Ad26.COV2.S vaccination and SARS-CoV-2 variants. Data came from immunoSEQ multiplex PCR; TCRdb stores just in-frame clones and leaves some out. The sample lists about 350,000 clones; about 88% were seen once. The material sequenced was peripheral blood, taken in a trial of Ad26.COV2.S vaccine versus placebo. The receptors were sampled from a person aged 18-65 years who received the Ad26.COV2.S COVID-19 vaccine or a placebo. Both conserved end residues are part of each CDR3. D genes are given only for firm matches. Clone sizes are given selectively: once, few, many, or a class where the clone is expanded.

clone_size j_call d_call v_call cdr3_aa cdr3_nt
NA TRBJ2-5 NA TRBV30 CAWRTWGAETQYF TGTGCCTGGAGAACATGGGGGGCCGAGACCCAGTACTTC
NA TRBJ2-7 TRBD2 TRBV18 CASSPFSGINEQYF TGTGCCAGCTCACCATTCAGCGGGATCAACGAGCAGTACTTC
NA TRBJ2-1 NA TRBV19 CASKTQGSSYNEQFF TGTGCCAGTAAAACCCAGGGGAGCTCCTACAATGAGCAGTTCTTC
few TRBJ1-3 TRBD1 TRBV6-2/TRBV6-3 CASSTRQGTGNTIYF TGTGCCAGCAGTACCCGACAGGGGACTGGAAACACCATATATTTT
NA TRBJ2-3 TRBD2 TRBV3-1/TRBV3-2 CASSPLAGAPTDTQYF TGTGCCAGCAGCCCCTTAGCGGGAGCTCCCACAGATACGCAGTATTTT
once TRBJ1-5 TRBD1 TRBV4-2 CASSQGQGDNQPQHF TGTGCCAGCAGCCAAGGACAGGGGGACAATCAGCCCCAGCATTTT
NA TRBJ1-4 NA TRBV28 CASSLLGGTTNEKLFF TGTGCCAGCAGTTTATTGGGGGGAACAACTAATGAAAAACTGTTTTTT
NA TRBJ1-1 NA TRBV6-5 CASSYTQGHPNTEAFF TGTGCCAGCAGTTACACCCAGGGACACCCGAACACTGAAGCTTTCTTT
NA TRBJ2-1 TRBD1 TRBV25-1 CASSVGQGASTYNEQFF TGTGCCAGCAGTGTTGGACAGGGGGCGTCGACCTACAATGAGCAGTTCTTC
NA TRBJ2-1 TRBD2 TRBV5-1 CASSLESSGGAIEQFF TGCGCCAGCAGCTTGGAGTCTAGCGGGGGGGCAATTGAGCAGTTCTTC
NA TRBJ2-3 NA TRBV4-3 CASSRGTTSTDTQYF TGCGCCAGCAGCCGGGGGACAACTAGCACAGATACGCAGTATTTT
NA TRBJ1-3 NA TRBV6-6 CASSYSPHSSGNTIYF TGTGCCAGCAGTTACTCCCCCCACAGCTCTGGAAACACCATATATTTT
NA TRBJ1-5 TRBD1 TRBV19 CASRGLYRGVIGNQPQHF TGTGCCAGTAGAGGACTCTACAGGGGAGTTATAGGCAATCAGCCCCAGCATTTT
once TRBJ2-7 NA TRBV6-6 CASTRGNSYEQYF TGTGCCAGCACGAGGGGTAATTCCTACGAGCAGTACTTC
NA TRBJ2-2 TRBD1 TRBV7-9 CASSLRQGETGELFF TGTGCCAGCAGCTTGAGACAGGGGGAGACCGGGGAGCTGTTTTTT
NA TRBJ1-6 NA TRBV6-5 CASSYSRGLGSPLHF TGTGCCAGCAGTTACTCTCGGGGGTTGGGTTCACCCCTCCACTTT
NA TRBJ2-7 TRBD2 TRBV6-2/TRBV6-3 CASSYAGDGYEQYF TGTGCCAGCAGTTACGCGGGGGATGGGTACGAGCAGTACTTC
NA TRBJ1-5 NA TRBV7-9 CASSPSSGNQPQHF TGTGCCAGCAGCCCCTCATCGGGCAATCAGCCCCAGCATTTT
NA TRBJ2-6 NA TRBV19 CASIAPRGANVLTF TGTGCCAGTATCGCTCCCAGGGGGGCCAACGTCCTGACTTTC
NA TRBJ2-7 TRBD1 TRBV5-1 CASSFDRVNEQYF TGCGCCAGCAGCTTTGACAGGGTGAACGAGCAGTACTTC
NA TRBJ1-6 NA TRBV2 CATQDSVGYNSPLHF TGTGCCACGCAGGACAGCGTGGGCTATAATTCACCCCTCCACTTT
NA TRBJ2-3 TRBD2 TRBV28 CASSSAGTTDTQYF TGTGCCAGCAGTTCAGCGGGGACCACAGATACGCAGTATTTT
NA TRBJ1-5 NA TRBV19 CASSIDSYNQPQHF TGTGCCAGTAGTATAGACTCGTACAATCAGCCCCAGCATTTT
NA TRBJ1-1 NA TRBV5-5 CASSRDPNTEAFF TGTGCCAGCAGTCGTGACCCGAACACTGAAGCTTTCTTT
NA TRBJ2-2 NA TRBV7-3 CASSPTGLNTGELFF TGTGCCAGCAGCCCAACGGGACTCAACACCGGGGAGCTGTTTTTT
NA TRBJ2-7 TRBD1 TRBV5-1 CASSPGQGAYEQYF TGCGCCAGCAGCCCCGGACAGGGGGCGTACGAGCAGTACTTC
NA TRBJ1-1 NA TRBV5-5 CASSLAAGGYTEAFF TGTGCCAGCAGCTTGGCAGCCGGCGGTTACACTGAAGCTTTCTTT
few TRBJ2-4 NA TRBV28 CASRLTGPQNIQYF TGTGCCAGCAGGCTGACAGGTCCCCAAAACATTCAGTACTTC
once TRBJ2-2 NA TRBV4-2 CASSQDTGELFF TGTGCCAGCAGCCAAGATACCGGGGAGCTGTTTTTT
many TRBJ2-4 TRBD1 TRBV28 CASSWGQGGNIQYF TGTGCCAGCAGTTGGGGACAGGGTGGAAACATTCAGTACTTC
once TRBJ1-1 NA TRBV6-2/TRBV6-3 CASSALGGRTEAFF TGTGCCAGCAGCGCTCTTGGGGGAAGGACTGAAGCTTTCTTT
NA TRBJ2-3 NA TRBV7-2 CASSFMESDTQYF TGTGCCAGCAGCTTTATGGAGTCAGATACGCAGTATTTT
NA TRBJ1-3 NA TRBV3-1/TRBV3-2 CASSQSNNFNTIYF TGTGCCAGCAGCCAGAGTAATAATTTCAACACCATATATTTT
NA TRBJ2-7 NA TRBV19 CASSMWGGPSREQYF TGTGCCAGTAGTATGTGGGGAGGCCCCTCTCGGGAGCAGTACTTC
NA TRBJ2-1 NA TRBV11-3 CASSQGFGGDEQFF TGTGCCAGCAGTCAGGGCTTCGGGGGCGATGAGCAGTTCTTC
NA TRBJ2-7 NA TRBV7-8 CASSLAVGNTLPYEQYF TGTGCCAGCAGCTTAGCAGTAGGGAACACCTTACCCTACGAGCAGTACTTC
NA TRBJ2-1 TRBD2 TRBV7-9 CASSLDGTSGSYNEQFF TGTGCCAGCAGCTTAGATGGGACTAGCGGCTCCTACAATGAGCAGTTCTTC
NA TRBJ2-7 TRBD1 TRBV10-3 CAIRTTGTGDYEQYF TGTGCCATCAGGACAACCGGGACAGGCGATTACGAGCAGTACTTC
few TRBJ1-5 NA TRBV27 CASSYLPGPNQPQHF TGTGCCAGCAGTTACCTCCCCGGGCCCAATCAGCCCCAGCATTTT
NA TRBJ2-2 NA TRBV19 CASTLLQGAGELFF TGTGCCAGTACCCTCCTCCAAGGAGCCGGGGAGCTGTTTTTT
NA TRBJ1-4 NA TRBV4-3 CASSQRLLWSTDEKLFF TGCGCCAGCAGCCAAAGATTATTATGGTCGACGGATGAAAAACTGTTTTTT
NA TRBJ1-2 NA TRBV6-6 CASSYLQTNYGYTF TGTGCCAGCAGTTACCTCCAGACTAACTATGGCTACACCTTC
NA TRBJ1-2 TRBD1 TRBV7-2 CASSRGTGRGYTF TGTGCCAGCAGCCGTGGGACAGGGCGCGGCTACACCTTC
few TRBJ2-3 NA TRBV25-1 CASSEGARNTQYF TGTGCCAGCAGTGAAGGGGCCCGGAATACGCAGTATTTT
NA TRBJ1-6 NA TRBV5-6 CASSRWGGNSPLHF TGTGCCAGCAGCCGGTGGGGGGGGAATTCACCCCTCCACTTT
NA TRBJ2-4 TRBD2 TRBV4-3 CASSQGAGAGNIQYF TGCGCCAGCAGCCAAGGAGCGGGAGCGGGGAACATTCAGTACTTC
NA TRBJ2-3 NA TRBV19 CASIDADTQYF TGTGCCAGTATCGACGCAGATACGCAGTATTTT
once TRBJ1-1 NA TRBV28 CASSSQRNTEAFF TGTGCCAGCAGTTCCCAGAGGAACACTGAAGCTTTCTTT
NA TRBJ2-5 NA TRBV29-1 CSVAHRLAGGETQYF TGCAGCGTTGCTCATCGTCTAGCCGGCGGGGAGACCCAGTACTTC
NA TRBJ2-7 TRBD2 TRBV28 CASSSTSKREKQYF TGTGCCAGCAGTTCCACCTCGAAGCGGGAGAAGCAGTACTTC